This is a list of T cell receptor beta chains from one sample in a study of T cell responses to AZD1222 COVID-19 vaccine. Sequencing was performed with immunoSEQ multiplex PCR; in TCRdb, only in-frame clones are kept and a portion is missing. This sample has some 150,000 clones; less than 90% occur once, and the top ten carry approximately 6.6%. Sample: peripheral blood, taken after recovery from COVID-19. These receptors all stem from an adult who had recovered from COVID-19. Each CDR3 is given with its conserved first and last residue. The D gene is left open where the match is weak. Clone size is given for some rows only: seen once, a few or many times, or a class if the clone is expanded.

V gene	clone size	J gene	D gene	CDR3 DNA	CDR3 protein
TRBV24-1	NA	TRBJ2-5	NA	TGTGCCACCAGTGATTCGTACCAAGAGACCCAGTACTTC	CATSDSYQETQYF
TRBV24-1	NA	TRBJ2-2	TRBD1	TGTGCCACCAGTGACCCCCGGACAGGGTTGAGCGGGGAGCTGTTTTTT	CATSDPRTGLSGELFF
TRBV10-3	NA	TRBJ1-1	NA	TGTGCCATCAGCGCGACAGGGAACACTGAAGCTTTCTTT	CAISATGNTEAFF
TRBV5-6	NA	TRBJ2-7	NA	TGTGCCAGCAGCTTGAATGTGGGAGTTCTCTACGAGCAGTACTTC	CASSLNVGVLYEQYF
TRBV27	NA	TRBJ2-3	TRBD2	TGTGCCAGCCACAAACACGACGGACTAGCGGGAGGTTGGGCAGATACGCAGTATTTT	CASHKHDGLAGGWADTQYF
TRBV11-2	few	TRBJ2-5	NA	TGTGCCAGCTCAACCGGAACGGCTCTCCAAGAGACCCAGTACTTC	CASSTGTALQETQYF
TRBV7-2	NA	TRBJ1-2	NA	TGTGCCAGCAGCTCCCGGGGGCGGGTGGGAAGCTACACCTTC	CASSSRGRVGSYTF
TRBV4-2	few	TRBJ1-5	NA	TGTGCCAGCAGCCAAGACCAAGGACAGCCCCAGCATTTT	CASSQDQGQPQHF
TRBV5-1	NA	TRBJ2-1	TRBD2	TGCGCCAGCAGCACTCACGGGACTAGCGGGAGAGTAGGGAACAATGAGCAGTTCTTC	CASSTHGTSGRVGNNEQFF
TRBV24-1	NA	TRBJ2-7	NA	TGTGCCATCTCGGGCGGGTCTGGCTACGAGCAGTACTTC	CAISGGSGYEQYF
TRBV5-1	NA	TRBJ1-2	NA	TGCGCCAGCAGCCGCGGGTCTAACTATGGCTACACCTTC	CASSRGSNYGYTF
TRBV3-1/TRBV3-2	NA	TRBJ1-2	NA	TGTGCCAGCAGCTCGCGGGGCTACTATGGCTACACCTTC	CASSSRGYYGYTF
TRBV4-3	NA	TRBJ1-1	NA	TGCGCCAGCAGCCTGATGTCCAGAGGGAACACTGAAGCTTTCTTT	CASSLMSRGNTEAFF
TRBV27	NA	TRBJ1-6	NA	TGTGCCAGCACGGGGGGATTGGATTCACCCCTCCACTTT	CASTGGLDSPLHF
TRBV5-8	NA	TRBJ2-1	NA	TGTGCCAGCAGCCGTCGACCGGGGGCTTACAATGAGCAGTTCTTC	CASSRRPGAYNEQFF
TRBV7-2	NA	TRBJ2-7	NA	TGTGCCAGCAGCCACCGTGGGGCCTCCTACGAGCAGTACTTC	CASSHRGASYEQYF
TRBV6-2/TRBV6-3	NA	TRBJ2-2	NA	TGTGCCAGCAGCCGAGGCTACACCGGGGAGCTGTTTTTT	CASSRGYTGELFF
TRBV7-6	once	TRBJ2-7	NA	TGTGCCAGCAGCTTATTAGGGGCTTGGGAGCAGTACTTC	CASSLLGAWEQYF
TRBV14	few	TRBJ1-2	NA	TGTGCCAGCAGCCCTCTACAAAGCTCTGGCTACACCTTC	CASSPLQSSGYTF
TRBV9	NA	TRBJ2-7	TRBD2	TGTGCCAGCAGCGCCCCGGGACTAGCGGGGCGAGGCGAGCAGTACTTC	CASSAPGLAGRGEQYF
TRBV25-1	NA	TRBJ1-1	TRBD1	TGTGCCAGCAGACCCGACAGGGGGGGCACTGAAGCTTTCTTT	CASRPDRGGTEAFF
TRBV10-1	NA	TRBJ2-3	NA	TGCGCCAGCAGTGAGTCGGGAAGGGGAAAGGGGGACCGAGATACGCAGTATTTT	CASSESGRGKGDRDTQYF
TRBV9	NA	TRBJ1-1	NA	TGTGCCAGCAGCCCCGGACAGCTGTCCACTGAAGCTTTCTTT	CASSPGQLSTEAFF
TRBV24-1	NA	TRBJ1-2	TRBD1	TGTGCCACCAGTGATTTGGACAGGGACTTTGGCTACACCTTC	CATSDLDRDFGYTF
TRBV7-9	NA	TRBJ2-5	NA	TGTGCCAGCAGCACCTTGTACCAAGAGACCCAGTACTTC	CASSTLYQETQYF
TRBV7-8	NA	TRBJ2-5	NA	TGTGCCAGCAGCTTAGATCCGGGGAACCAAGAGACCCAGTACTTC	CASSLDPGNQETQYF
TRBV6-2/TRBV6-3	NA	TRBJ2-7	TRBD2	TGTGCCAGCAGTTACTCGACTAGCGGGATGGCCCACGAGCAGTACTTC	CASSYSTSGMAHEQYF
TRBV27	NA	TRBJ2-6	TRBD1	TGTGCCAGCAGTTTATTCGGGCAGGGGGCTGGTGGGGCCAACGTCCTGACTTTC	CASSLFGQGAGGANVLTF
TRBV10-3	many	TRBJ1-3	NA	TGTGCCATCTCGGACAGCTCTGGAAACACCATATATTTT	CAISDSSGNTIYF
TRBV6-5	NA	TRBJ1-2	NA	TGTGCCAGCACCCCAGACTCCTATGGCTACACCTTC	CASTPDSYGYTF
TRBV3-1/TRBV3-2	NA	TRBJ2-3	TRBD2	TGTGCCAGCAGCCGTGGGGGGGTTCTTAGCACAGATACGCAGTATTTT	CASSRGGVLSTDTQYF
TRBV11-2	NA	TRBJ1-2	TRBD1	TGTGCCAGCAGCTTAACTAGTTCTGGACAGGGGGACTATGGCTACACCTTC	CASSLTSSGQGDYGYTF
TRBV28	NA	TRBJ2-7	NA	TGTGCCAGCAGTTTAAGCCTAGCGCCTGACTACGAGCAGTACTTC	CASSLSLAPDYEQYF
TRBV28	NA	TRBJ1-3	NA	TGTGCCAGCAGGCCGCCTACTGGAAACACCATATATTTT	CASRPPTGNTIYF
TRBV5-6	NA	TRBJ2-7	NA	TGTGCCAGCAGCTTGCCGGGTGATACCTACGAGCAGTACTTC	CASSLPGDTYEQYF
TRBV5-6	NA	TRBJ1-5	NA	TGTGCCAGCAGCTCCTACCGCCGGGACGGCAATCAGCCCCAGCATTTT	CASSSYRRDGNQPQHF
TRBV5-5	once	TRBJ2-1	TRBD2	TGTGCCAGCAGCTTGGCCCGACTAGCGGGGTTAAATGAGCAGTTCTTC	CASSLARLAGLNEQFF
TRBV7-2	NA	TRBJ2-5	NA	TGTGCCAGCAGCCTCACGGAGACCCAGTACTTC	CASSLTETQYF